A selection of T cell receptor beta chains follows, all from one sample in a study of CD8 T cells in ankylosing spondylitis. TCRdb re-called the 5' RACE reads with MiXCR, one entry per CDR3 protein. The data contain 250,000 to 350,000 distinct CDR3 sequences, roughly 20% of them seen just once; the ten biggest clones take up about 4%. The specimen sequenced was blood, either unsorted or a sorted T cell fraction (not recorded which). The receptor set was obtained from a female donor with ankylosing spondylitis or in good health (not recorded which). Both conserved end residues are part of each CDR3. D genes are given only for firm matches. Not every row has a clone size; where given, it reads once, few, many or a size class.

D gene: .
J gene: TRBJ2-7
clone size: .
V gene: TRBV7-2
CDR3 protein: CASSLPLTGGAYEQYF
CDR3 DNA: TGTGCCAGCAGCTTACCCTTGACCGGGGGTGCCTACGAGCAGTACTTC

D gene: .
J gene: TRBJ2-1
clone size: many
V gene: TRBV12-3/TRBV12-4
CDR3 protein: CASSLFGGRNEQFF
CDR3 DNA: TGTGCCAGCAGTTTATTTGGGGGCCGCAATGAGCAGTTCTTC

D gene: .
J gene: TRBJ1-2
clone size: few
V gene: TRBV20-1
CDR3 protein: CSARTDYGYTF
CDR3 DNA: TGCAGTGCTAGGACAGACTATGGCTACACCTTC

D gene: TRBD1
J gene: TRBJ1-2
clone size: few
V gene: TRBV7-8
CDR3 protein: CASSLVRDRGRNGYTF
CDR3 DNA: TGTGCCAGCAGCTTAGTGAGAGACAGGGGACGGAACGGCTACACCTTC

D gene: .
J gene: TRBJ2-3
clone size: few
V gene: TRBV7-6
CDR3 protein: CASSLEPRTDTQYF
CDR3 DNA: TGTGCCAGCAGCTTGGAGCCCCGGACAGATACGCAGTATTTT

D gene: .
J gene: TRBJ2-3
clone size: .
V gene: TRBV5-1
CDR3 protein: CASSPYVSPRDTQYF
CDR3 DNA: TGCGCCAGCAGCCCCTACGTATCCCCGAGGGATACGCAGTATTTT

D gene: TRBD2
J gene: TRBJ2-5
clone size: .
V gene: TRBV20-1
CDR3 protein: CSASFPSSGRDQETQYF
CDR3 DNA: TGCAGTGCTAGTTTCCCTTCTAGCGGGAGGGACCAAGAGACCCAGTACTTC

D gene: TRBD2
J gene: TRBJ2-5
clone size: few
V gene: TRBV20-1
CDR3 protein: CSAPGLAGETQYF
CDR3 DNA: TGCAGTGCCCCGGGACTAGCGGGAGAGACCCAGTACTTC

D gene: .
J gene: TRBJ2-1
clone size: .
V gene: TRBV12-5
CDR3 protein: CASGLIRGEKYNEQFF
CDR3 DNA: TGTGCTAGTGGTTTGATTCGGGGTGAAAAATACAATGAGCAGTTCTTC

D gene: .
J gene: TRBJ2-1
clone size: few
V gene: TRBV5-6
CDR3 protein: CASSYGDNEQFF
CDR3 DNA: TGTGCCAGCAGCTATGGAGACAATGAGCAGTTCTTC

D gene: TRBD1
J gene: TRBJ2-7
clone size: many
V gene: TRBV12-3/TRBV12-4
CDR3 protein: CASSLRQGSSYEQYF
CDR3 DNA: TGTGCCAGCAGTTTGAGACAGGGGAGCTCCTACGAGCAGTACTTC

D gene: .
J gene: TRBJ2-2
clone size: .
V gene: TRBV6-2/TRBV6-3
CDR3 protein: CASSYSPNTGELFF
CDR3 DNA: TGTGCCAGCAGTTACTCCCCTAACACCGGGGAGCTGTTTTTT